This is a list of T cell receptor beta chains from one sample in a study of T cell repertoires in cytomegalovirus infection. TCRdb processed the reads anew with MiXCR; each CDR3 protein has one entry. The sample has hundreds of thousands of distinct CDR3 sequences, under 20% seen once. Sequenced: PBMCs. The receptors shown here come from a human donor in good health (CMV status not recorded). Some clones in this sample may be carry-over from other donors' samples. Each CDR3 is given with its conserved first and last residue. D genes are given only for firm matches. The listing skips clone size in some rows; elsewhere it reads once, few, many or a size class.

TRBD1,few,TRBV6-2/TRBV6-3,TRBJ1-1,CASTRGRFRDRGQDTEAFF,TGTGCCAGCACCCGGGGGAGATTCCGGGACAGGGGGCAGGACACTGAAGCTTTCTTT
TRBD1,few,TRBV9,TRBJ1-4,CASSRQGINEKLFF,TGTGCCAGCAGCCGACAGGGTATCAATGAAAAACTGTTTTTT
TRBD2,.,TRBV5-6,TRBJ2-3,CASSNSERGPSTDTQYF,TGTGCCAGCAGTAACTCCGAGCGGGGGCCCAGCACAGATACGCAGTATTTT
TRBD2,many,TRBV12-3/TRBV12-4,TRBJ2-3,CASSRGGGTDTQYF,TGTGCCAGCAGCCGCGGCGGGGGAACAGATACGCAGTATTTT
.,.,TRBV19,TRBJ1-2,CASSTEIGYGYTF,TGTGCCAGTAGTACGGAGATTGGCTATGGCTACACCTTC
.,few,TRBV28,TRBJ1-5,CASRSPNQPQHF,TGTGCCAGCAGGAGCCCTAATCAGCCCCAGCATTTT
.,many,TRBV7-2,TRBJ1-5,CASSSGGGGNQPQHF,TGTGCCAGCAGCTCCGGGGGGGGGGGCAATCAGCCCCAGCATTTT
.,many,TRBV6-2/TRBV6-3,TRBJ1-3,CASTLGGSGNTIYF,TGTGCCAGCACCCTCGGCGGCTCTGGAAACACCATATATTTT
.,.,TRBV2,TRBJ2-7,CASSEGVYEQYF,TGTGCCAGCAGTGAAGGAGTCTACGAGCAGTACTTC
.,many,TRBV4-2,TRBJ2-7,CASSQRVMGDRSYEQYF,TGTGCCAGCAGCCAAAGGGTTATGGGAGACAGATCCTACGAGCAGTACTTC
.,few,TRBV23-1,TRBJ2-5,CASSQSSATETQYF,TGCGCCAGCAGTCAATCTTCGGCAACGGAGACCCAGTACTTC
.,many,TRBV7-9,TRBJ1-1,CASTERGTEAFF,TGTGCCAGCACAGAGCGGGGAACTGAAGCTTTCTTT
.,.,TRBV24-1,TRBJ2-2,CATSPSDTTGELFF,TGTGCCACCAGCCCGTCCGACACAACCGGGGAGCTGTTTTTT
.,few,TRBV4-1,TRBJ2-2,CASSQVPGVGELFF,TGCGCCAGCAGCCAAGTCCCAGGGGTCGGGGAGCTGTTTTTT
.,many,TRBV28,TRBJ2-7,CASRTLYEQYF,TGTGCCAGCAGAACCCTTTACGAGCAGTACTTC
.,few,TRBV6-2/TRBV6-3,TRBJ2-5,CASKVALAPQETQYF,TGTGCCAGCAAAGTAGCCCTAGCGCCCCAGGAGACCCAGTACTTC
TRBD1,.,TRBV19,TRBJ1-5,CASKSGQTNQPQHF,TGTGCCAGTAAATCGGGACAGACCAATCAGCCCCAGCATTTT
TRBD2,few,TRBV7-2,TRBJ2-7,CASSLVASGSYEQYF,TGTGCCAGCAGCTTAGTGGCTAGCGGGTCCTACGAGCAGTACTTC
.,.,TRBV11-2,TRBJ2-5,CASSARGATQYF,TGTGCCAGCAGCGCTCGCGGGGCGACCCAGTACTTC
.,.,TRBV10-3,TRBJ2-2,CAISDQGLGTGELFF,TGTGCCATCAGTGACCAGGGGCTGGGGACCGGGGAGCTGTTTTTT
TRBD2,few,TRBV7-9,TRBJ2-7,CASSPPRVAGSYEQYF,TGTGCCAGCAGCCCCCCCAGGGTAGCGGGCTCCTACGAGCAGTACTTC
.,many,TRBV6-1,TRBJ1-1,CASSELQGNTEAFF,TGTGCCAGCAGTGAACTCCAGGGGAACACTGAAGCTTTCTTT
TRBD1,few,TRBV7-8,TRBJ2-2,CASSLGPSGQVNTGELFF,TGTGCCAGCAGCTTGGGTCCCTCGGGACAGGTTAACACCGGGGAGCTGTTTTTT
TRBD1,few,TRBV6-6,TRBJ1-4,CASNEDRGGEKLFF,TGTGCCAGCAACGAGGACAGGGGAGGGGAAAAACTGTTTTTT
.,few,TRBV4-1,TRBJ1-1,CASSQVPQGGGTEAFF,TGCGCCAGCAGCCAAGTACCACAGGGCGGCGGCACTGAAGCTTTCTTT
TRBD2,many,TRBV7-2,TRBJ2-3,CASSLARLAGVGPNTDTQYF,TGTGCCAGCAGCTTAGCGCGCCTAGCGGGGGTCGGACCGAACACAGATACGCAGTATTTT
.,few,TRBV7-2,TRBJ1-1,CASRLDMNTEAFF,TGTGCCAGCAGACTTGACATGAACACTGAAGCTTTCTTT
.,once,TRBV18,TRBJ1-5,CASSSGAGAGNQPQHF,TGTGCCAGCTCATCGGGCGCAGGGGCAGGCAATCAGCCCCAGCATTTT
TRBD2,few,TRBV20-1,TRBJ2-3,CSADLAGGADTQYF,TGCAGTGCTGACCTAGCGGGGGGGGCAGATACGCAGTATTTT
TRBD1,many,TRBV7-2,TRBJ1-1,CASSRGTANTEAFF,TGTGCCAGCAGCCGCGGGACAGCAAACACTGAAGCTTTCTTT
TRBD1,many,TRBV7-2,TRBJ2-1,CASSLGQYNEQFF,TGTGCCAGCAGCTTGGGACAGTACAATGAGCAGTTCTTC
.,.,TRBV28,TRBJ1-6,CASSSQGMNSPLHF,TGTGCCAGCAGTTCTCAGGGGATGAATTCACCCCTCCACTTT
.,many,TRBV12-3/TRBV12-4,TRBJ1-1,CASSPQNTEAFF,TGTGCCAGCAGTCCGCAGAACACTGAAGCTTTCTTT
.,.,TRBV28,TRBJ1-1,CASSPPTGWDTEAFF,TGTGCCAGCAGCCCCCCGACGGGGTGGGACACTGAAGCTTTCTTT